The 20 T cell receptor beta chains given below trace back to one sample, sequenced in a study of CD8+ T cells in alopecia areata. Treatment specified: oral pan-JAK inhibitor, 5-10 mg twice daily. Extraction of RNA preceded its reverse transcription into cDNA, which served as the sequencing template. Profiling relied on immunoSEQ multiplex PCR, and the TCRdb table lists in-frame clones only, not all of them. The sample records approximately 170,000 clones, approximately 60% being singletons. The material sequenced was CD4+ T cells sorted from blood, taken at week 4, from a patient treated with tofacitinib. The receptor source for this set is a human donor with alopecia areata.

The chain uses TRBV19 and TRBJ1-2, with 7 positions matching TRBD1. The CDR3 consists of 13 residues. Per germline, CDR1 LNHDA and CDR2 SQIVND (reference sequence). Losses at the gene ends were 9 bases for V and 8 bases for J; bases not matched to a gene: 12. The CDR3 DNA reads TGTGCCAGCACCGAACAGGGGACGCGGGGCTACACCTTC. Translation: CASTEQGTRGYTF.

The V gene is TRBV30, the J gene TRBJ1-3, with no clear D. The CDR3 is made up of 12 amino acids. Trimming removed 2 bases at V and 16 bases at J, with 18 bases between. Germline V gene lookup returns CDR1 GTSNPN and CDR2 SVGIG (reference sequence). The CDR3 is CAWSILAETLYF. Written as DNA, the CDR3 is TGTGCCTGGAGTATTCTCGCGGAAACCTTGTATTTT. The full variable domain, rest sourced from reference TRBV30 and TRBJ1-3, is SQTIHQWPATLVQPVGSPLSLECTVEGTSNPNLYWYRQAAGRGLQLLFYSVGIGQISSEVPQNLSASRPQDRQFILSSKKLLLSDSGFYLCAWSILAETLYFGEGSWLTVV.

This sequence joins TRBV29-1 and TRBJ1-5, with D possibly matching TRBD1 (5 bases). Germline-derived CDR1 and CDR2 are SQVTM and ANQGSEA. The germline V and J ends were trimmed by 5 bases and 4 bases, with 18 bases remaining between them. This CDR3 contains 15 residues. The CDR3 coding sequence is TGCAGCGTTTCCGTTGCCGGGGGAATAAATCAGCCCCAGCATTTT. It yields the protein CSVSVAGGINQPQHF.

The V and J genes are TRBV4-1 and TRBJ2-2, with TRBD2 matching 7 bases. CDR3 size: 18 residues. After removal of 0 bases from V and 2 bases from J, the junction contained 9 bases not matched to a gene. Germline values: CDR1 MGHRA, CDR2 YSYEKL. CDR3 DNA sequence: TGCGCCAGCAGCCAAGATCTATTCGGACTAGAAAACACCGGGGAGCTGTTTTTT. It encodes CASSQDLFGLENTGELFF.

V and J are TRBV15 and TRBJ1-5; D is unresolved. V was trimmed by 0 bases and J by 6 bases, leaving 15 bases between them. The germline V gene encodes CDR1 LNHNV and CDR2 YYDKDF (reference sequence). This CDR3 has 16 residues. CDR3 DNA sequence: TGTGCCACCAGCAGAGATCGGCTGGGAGGAGGTCAGCCCCAGCATTTT. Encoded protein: CATSRDRLGGGQPQHF.

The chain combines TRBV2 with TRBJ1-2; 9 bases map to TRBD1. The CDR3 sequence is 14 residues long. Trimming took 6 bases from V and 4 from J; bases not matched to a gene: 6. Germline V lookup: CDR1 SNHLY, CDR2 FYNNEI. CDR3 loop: CASSFDRGSYGYTF. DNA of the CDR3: TGTGCCAGCAGCTTTGACAGGGGGTCCTATGGCTACACCTTC.

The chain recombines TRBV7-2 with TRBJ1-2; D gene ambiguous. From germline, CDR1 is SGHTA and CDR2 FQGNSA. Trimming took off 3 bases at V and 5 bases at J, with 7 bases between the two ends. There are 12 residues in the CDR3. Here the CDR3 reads CASSFSAYGYTF. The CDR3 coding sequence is TGTGCCAGCAGCTTTTCAGCTTATGGCTACACCTTC. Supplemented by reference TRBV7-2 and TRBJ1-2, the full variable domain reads GAGVSQSPSNKVTEKGKDVELRCDPISGHTALYWYRQSLGQGLEFLIYFQGNSAPDKSGLPSDRFSAERTGGSVSTLTIQRTQQEDSAVYLCASSFSAYGYTFGSGTRLTVV.

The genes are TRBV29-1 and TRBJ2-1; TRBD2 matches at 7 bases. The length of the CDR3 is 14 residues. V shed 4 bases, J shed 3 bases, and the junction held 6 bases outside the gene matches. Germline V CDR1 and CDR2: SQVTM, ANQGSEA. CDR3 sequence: CSVGPAGNYNEQFF. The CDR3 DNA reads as TGCAGCGTTGGCCCAGCGGGAAACTACAATGAGCAGTTCTTC.

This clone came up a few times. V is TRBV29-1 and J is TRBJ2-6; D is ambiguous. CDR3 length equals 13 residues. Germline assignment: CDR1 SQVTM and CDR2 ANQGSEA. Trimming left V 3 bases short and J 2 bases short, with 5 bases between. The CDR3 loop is CSVENAGANVLTF. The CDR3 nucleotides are TGCAGCGTTGAGAACGCTGGGGCCAACGTCCTGACTTTC.

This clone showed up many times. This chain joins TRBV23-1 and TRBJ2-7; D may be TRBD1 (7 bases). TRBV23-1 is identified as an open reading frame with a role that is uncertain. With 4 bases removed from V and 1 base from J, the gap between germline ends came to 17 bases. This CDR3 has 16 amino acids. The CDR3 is CASSPPGGRGSYEQYF. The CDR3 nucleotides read TGCGCCAGCAGTCCCCCCGGGGGCAGGGGGTCCTACGAGCAGTACTTC.

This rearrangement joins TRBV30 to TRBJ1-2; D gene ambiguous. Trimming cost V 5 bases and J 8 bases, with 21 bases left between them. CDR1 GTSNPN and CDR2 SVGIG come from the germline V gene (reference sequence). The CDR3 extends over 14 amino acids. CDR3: CAWGSELVGGGYTF. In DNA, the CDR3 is TGTGCCTGGGGATCGGAATTAGTGGGTGGAGGCTACACCTTC.

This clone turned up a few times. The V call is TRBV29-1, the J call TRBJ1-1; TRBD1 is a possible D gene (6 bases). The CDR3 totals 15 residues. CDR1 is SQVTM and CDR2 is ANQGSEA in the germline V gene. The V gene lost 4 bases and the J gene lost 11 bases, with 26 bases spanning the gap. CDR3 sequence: CSVGLNSGGLREAFF. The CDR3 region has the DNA TGCAGCGTTGGATTGAATTCGGGGGGGCTGAGGGAGGCTTTCTTT.

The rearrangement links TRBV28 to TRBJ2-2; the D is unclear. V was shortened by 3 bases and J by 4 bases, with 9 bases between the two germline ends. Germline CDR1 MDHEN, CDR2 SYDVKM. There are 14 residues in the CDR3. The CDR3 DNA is TGTGCCAGCAGTTTGGGCGGAAGCACCGGGGAGCTGTTTTTT. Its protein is CASSLGGSTGELFF.

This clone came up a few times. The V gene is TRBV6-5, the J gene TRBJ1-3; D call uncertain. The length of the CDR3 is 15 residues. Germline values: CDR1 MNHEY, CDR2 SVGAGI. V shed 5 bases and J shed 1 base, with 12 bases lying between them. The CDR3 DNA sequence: TGTGCCAGCAGTCCCGATCTTTGGTCTGGAAACACCATATATTTT. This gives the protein CASSPDLWSGNTIYF.

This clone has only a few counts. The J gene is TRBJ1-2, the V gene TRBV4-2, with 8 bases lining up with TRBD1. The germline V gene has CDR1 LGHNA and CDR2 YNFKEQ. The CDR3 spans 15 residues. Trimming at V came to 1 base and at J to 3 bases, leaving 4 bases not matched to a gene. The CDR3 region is CASSQGTGNDYGYTF. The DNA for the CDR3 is TGTGCCAGCAGCCAAGGGACAGGGAATGACTATGGCTACACCTTC.

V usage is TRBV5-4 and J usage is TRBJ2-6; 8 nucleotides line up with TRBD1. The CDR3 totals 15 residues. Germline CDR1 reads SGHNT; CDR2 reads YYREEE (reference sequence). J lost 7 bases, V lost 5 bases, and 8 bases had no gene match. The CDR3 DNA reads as TGTGCCAGCAGTTTCGGGACAGGTATAGCCAACGTCCTGACTTTC. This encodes CASSFGTGIANVLTF. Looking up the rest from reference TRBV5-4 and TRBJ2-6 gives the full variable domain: ETGVTQSPTHLIKTRGQQVTLRCSSQSGHNTVSWYQQALGQGPQFIFQYYREEENGRGNFPPRFSGLQFPNYSSELNVNALELDDSALYLCASSFGTGIANVLTFGAGSRLTVL.

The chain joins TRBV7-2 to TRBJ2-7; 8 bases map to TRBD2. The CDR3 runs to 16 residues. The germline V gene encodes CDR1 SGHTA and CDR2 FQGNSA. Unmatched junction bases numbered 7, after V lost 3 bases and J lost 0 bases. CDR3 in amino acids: CASSFGRAGSSYEQYF. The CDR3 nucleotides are TGTGCCAGCAGCTTCGGGAGGGCGGGGAGCTCCTACGAGCAGTACTTC.

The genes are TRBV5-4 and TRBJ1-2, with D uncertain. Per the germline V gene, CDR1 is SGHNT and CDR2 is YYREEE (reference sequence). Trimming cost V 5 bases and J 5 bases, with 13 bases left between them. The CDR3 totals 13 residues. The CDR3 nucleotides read TGTGCCAGCAGTCTTGGGTTTGGGTATGGCTACACCTTC. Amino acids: CASSLGFGYGYTF.

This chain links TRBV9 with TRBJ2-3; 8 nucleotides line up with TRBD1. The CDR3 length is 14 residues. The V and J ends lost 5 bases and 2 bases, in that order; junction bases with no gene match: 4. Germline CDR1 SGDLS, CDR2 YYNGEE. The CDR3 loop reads CASSAGGSTDTQYF. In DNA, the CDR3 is TGTGCCAGCAGTGCAGGGGGCTCCACAGATACGCAGTATTTT.

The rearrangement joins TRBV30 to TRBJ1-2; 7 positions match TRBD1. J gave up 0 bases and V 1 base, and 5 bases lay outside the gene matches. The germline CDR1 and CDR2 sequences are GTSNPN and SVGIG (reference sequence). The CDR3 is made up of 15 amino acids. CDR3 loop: CAWSENRGANYGYTF. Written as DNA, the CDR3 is TGTGCCTGGAGTGAAAACAGGGGAGCTAACTATGGCTACACCTTC.